This record looks at one TCR beta chain sequence and its context. There are 17 residues in the CDR3. The germline CDR1 and CDR2 sequences are SGHTA and FQGNSA. V shed 1 base, J shed 0 bases, and the junction held 8 bases outside the gene matches. As originally analysed: Estimation of nucleated cell counts relied on the amplification of reference gene primers. Clones were read by immunoSEQ multiplex PCR, and TCRdb kept only the in-frame ones, dropping some. V and J calls and clone size come straight from that table; D and trimming were deduced from the DNA. The table records about 140,000 clones, 85% to 90% of them present only once. The data were obtained in a study of blood T cell repertoires in COVID-19. Study-level information: Donors in the United States, Italy and Spain gave samples during acute or convalescent COVID-19. Sources were T cells, B-cell-depleted T cells, or PBMCs; the material itself was cDNA or gDNA.

The clonotype was recovered from a woman aged 55-75 years with acute or convalescent COVID-19. The source material was peripheral blood. J is TRBJ2-7 and V is TRBV7-2; 8 bases line up with TRBD2. CDR3 nucleotide sequence: TGTGCCAGCAGCTTAGTGGCCTCAGCGGGGGCCTCCTACGAGCAGTACTTC. This codes for CASSLVASAGASYEQYF.